This T cell receptor beta chain emerged from a study of T cells after yellow fever vaccination. Study background: Fractions of limited cellularity were prepared by means of SMART-Seq v4 Ultra Low Input.

TCRdb re-called the 5' RACE reads with MiXCR, one entry per CDR3 protein. The sample contains a few hundred thousand distinct CDR3 sequences, approximately 4% of which appear only once. For this clonotype: What it binds is unknown.

Study-wide results and limits: FACS-sorted repertoires might harbor abundant contaminating clonotypes from the bulk population.

Germline CDR1 and CDR2: LGHNA and YSLEER. This CDR3 has 15 amino acids. The ends lost 4 bases at V and 8 bases at J; junction bases unmatched: 8. This TCR came from a man aged 18 to 30 who received the YFV17D yellow fever vaccine. The source material was PBMCs, sampled 5 days after the yellow fever booster vaccination. The chain recombines TRBV4-3 with TRBJ2-2, with 9 bases aligning to TRBD1. The CDR3 sequence is CASSRNRGRMGELFF. CDR3 in DNA: TGCGCCAGCAGCCGAAACAGGGGGCGGATGGGGGAGCTGTTTTTT.